This T cell receptor beta chain derives from a study of blood T cells in healthy people across ages. Germline lookup yields CDR1 SGHVS and CDR2 FQNEAQ. Trimming removed 7 bases from V and 4 bases from J, with 17 bases in between. The CDR3 contains 16 residues. Then a second PCR, running about 6 to 11 cycles, was carried out with a sample-barcoded 5' primer and a J-beta primer mix. One entry per CDR3 protein results from TCRdb running MiXCR on the 5' RACE reads. The sample contains 1.5 million to 2 million distinct CDR3 sequences, around 36% of which appear only once. The V and J genes are TRBV7-8 and TRBJ2-6; TRBD1 or TRBD2 may be the D gene (6 bases each). This receptor was identified in a woman aged 25 to 39 in good health. Sequencing was performed on blood. CDR3 protein: CASTIRGARGANVLTF. CDR3 sequence (DNA): TGTGCCAGCACCATAAGGGGGGCAAGGGGGGCCAACGTCCTGACTTTC.